Listed below are T cell receptor beta chains from one sample, sequenced in a study of human T cells and chemical hapten exposure. TCRdb passed the RACE reads through MiXCR, listing each CDR3 protein once. The table shows more than 80,000 distinct CDR3 sequences, with less than 14% occurring only once. Source: whole blood, taken in connection with sensitization to the hapten diphenylcyclopropenone (DPC). The receptors derive from a woman aged 45-59 years with alopecia areata. Some clones in this sample may be carry-over from other donors' samples. CDR3s include the opening cysteine and the closing phenylalanine or tryptophan. Fields, in order: D gene, J gene, V gene, clone size, CDR3 protein, CDR3 DNA. D genes are given only for firm matches. Not every row has a clone size; where given, it reads once, few, many or a size class.

D: TRBD1
J: TRBJ1-5
V: TRBV30
size: many
CDR3: CAWSNTGAQPQHF
DNA: TGTGCCTGGAGTAACACAGGGGCTCAGCCCCAGCATTTT

D: .
J: TRBJ2-7
V: TRBV9
size: many
CDR3: CASSREQGLSSYEQYF
DNA: TGTGCCAGCAGCCGGGAACAGGGACTTTCTTCCTACGAGCAGTACTTC

D: .
J: TRBJ2-5
V: TRBV20-1
size: many
CDR3: CSARIDYANQETQYF
DNA: TGCAGTGCTAGAATCGACTATGCTAATCAAGAGACCCAGTACTTC

D: .
J: TRBJ2-3
V: TRBV28
size: many
CDR3: CASSSRNPDTQYF
DNA: TGTGCCAGCAGTTCGCGTAACCCAGATACGCAGTATTTT

D: .
J: TRBJ2-7
V: TRBV11-3
size: .
CDR3: CASSLGQGKTYEQYF
DNA: TGTGCCAGCAGCTTAGGGCAGGGAAAGACCTACGAGCAGTACTTC

D: .
J: TRBJ2-7
V: TRBV5-4
size: many
CDR3: CASSLDGYEQYF
DNA: TGTGCCAGCAGCTTGGACGGCTACGAGCAGTACTTC

D: .
J: TRBJ2-7
V: TRBV7-9
size: few
CDR3: CASSHWDTAYEQYF
DNA: TGTGCCAGCAGCCACTGGGACACTGCCTACGAGCAGTACTTC

D: .
J: TRBJ2-5
V: TRBV7-6
size: few
CDR3: CASSARAQETQYF
DNA: TGTGCCAGCAGCGCCAGGGCCCAAGAGACCCAGTACTTC

D: TRBD2
J: TRBJ2-1
V: TRBV29-1
size: many
CDR3: CSVEDRASGRNGEQFF
DNA: TGCAGCGTTGAAGATAGGGCTAGCGGGAGGAACGGCGAGCAGTTCTTC

D: .
J: TRBJ2-4
V: TRBV3-1
size: few
CDR3: CASSRTTFGETKNIQYF
DNA: TGTGCCAGCAGTCGAACCACGTTCGGGGAGACCAAAAACATTCAGTACTTC

D: .
J: TRBJ2-5
V: TRBV29-1
size: .
CDR3: CSVDVGETQYF
DNA: TGCAGCGTTGATGTTGGAGAGACCCAGTACTTC

D: .
J: TRBJ2-3
V: TRBV5-1
size: many
CDR3: CASSLVRSGTQYF
DNA: TGCGCCAGCAGCTTGGTGAGATCGGGTACGCAGTATTTT

D: .
J: TRBJ1-1
V: TRBV12-3/TRBV12-4
size: .
CDR3: CASSLTGEYTKAFF
DNA: TGTGCCAGCAGTTTGACCGGGGAGTACACTAAAGCTTTCTTT

D: .
J: TRBJ2-7
V: TRBV9
size: .
CDR3: CASSVGQDPSYEQYF
DNA: TGTGCCAGCAGCGTAGGACAGGACCCCTCATACGAGCAGTACTTC

D: .
J: TRBJ2-2
V: TRBV27
size: few
CDR3: CASSSRIPRANTGELFF
DNA: TGTGCCAGCAGTTCCCGCATCCCGAGAGCGAACACCGGGGAGCTGTTTTTT

D: .
J: TRBJ2-2
V: TRBV20-1
size: .
CDR3: CSAKGRTGELFF
DNA: TGCAGTGCTAAGGGGAGGACCGGGGAGCTGTTTTTT

D: TRBD1
J: TRBJ2-5
V: TRBV7-9
size: .
CDR3: CASSGGQGEETQYF
DNA: TGTGCCAGCAGCGGGGGACAGGGTGAAGAGACCCAGTACTTC

D: .
J: TRBJ2-2
V: TRBV20-1
size: many
CDR3: CSAFVPDTGELFF
DNA: TGCAGTGCTTTTGTACCTGACACCGGGGAGCTGTTTTTT

D: TRBD2
J: TRBJ2-5
V: TRBV24-1
size: many
CDR3: CATSEGLAGGQETQYF
DNA: TGTGCCACCAGTGAAGGACTAGCGGGAGGTCAAGAGACCCAGTACTTC

D: .
J: TRBJ2-4
V: TRBV5-1
size: many
CDR3: CASSLVGGANIQYF
DNA: TGCGCCAGCAGCTTGGTTGGGGGGGCAAACATTCAGTACTTC

D: .
J: TRBJ1-5
V: TRBV6-2/TRBV6-3
size: few
CDR3: CASTYGRDQPQHF
DNA: TGTGCCAGCACCTACGGGCGCGATCAGCCCCAGCATTTT

D: .
J: TRBJ2-7
V: TRBV12-3/TRBV12-4
size: many
CDR3: CASSSASPAYEQYF
DNA: TGTGCCAGCAGTTCGGCTAGCCCTGCCTACGAGCAGTACTTC

D: .
J: TRBJ1-3
V: TRBV11-2
size: .
CDR3: CASSSPHTVLSGNTIYF
DNA: TGTGCCAGCAGCTCTCCTCACACCGTGCTCTCTGGAAACACCATATATTTT

D: .
J: TRBJ2-7
V: TRBV28
size: many
CDR3: CASSLSPGLYEQYF
DNA: TGTGCCAGCAGTTTATCCCCCGGACTTTACGAGCAGTACTTC

D: .
J: TRBJ1-1
V: TRBV5-8
size: .
CDR3: CASSPGQHTEAFF
DNA: TGTGCCAGCAGCCCGGGGCAGCACACTGAAGCTTTCTTT

D: TRBD1
J: TRBJ2-7
V: TRBV12-3/TRBV12-4
size: .
CDR3: CASSYRGRPDEQYF
DNA: TGTGCCAGCAGTTACAGGGGGCGCCCGGACGAGCAGTACTTC

D: TRBD1
J: TRBJ2-1
V: TRBV23-1
size: few
CDR3: CASSPDRINEQFF
DNA: TGCGCCAGCAGTCCGGACAGGATTAATGAGCAGTTCTTC

D: TRBD2
J: TRBJ2-3
V: TRBV10-3
size: many
CDR3: CAISPGTITDTQYF
DNA: TGTGCCATCAGCCCTGGGACTATCACAGATACGCAGTATTTT

D: TRBD2
J: TRBJ2-3
V: TRBV29-1
size: .
CDR3: CSLVGLAGEGADTQYF
DNA: TGCAGCCTCGTGGGACTAGCGGGAGAAGGAGCAGATACGCAGTATTTT

D: .
J: TRBJ2-5
V: TRBV12-3/TRBV12-4
size: .
CDR3: CASSGWDLQETQYF
DNA: TGTGCCAGCAGTGGTTGGGACCTACAAGAGACCCAGTACTTC

D: .
J: TRBJ2-1
V: TRBV19
size: .
CDR3: CASSLRGLINEQFF
DNA: TGTGCCAGTAGCCTGAGAGGGTTAATCAATGAGCAGTTCTTC

D: .
J: TRBJ1-2
V: TRBV7-6
size: few
CDR3: CASSSGPGNYGYTF
DNA: TGTGCCAGCAGCTCAGGACCGGGAAACTATGGCTACACCTTC

D: TRBD1
J: TRBJ1-2
V: TRBV20-1
size: many
CDR3: CSATGDRGLNYGYTF
DNA: TGCAGTGCTACGGGGGACAGGGGTTTAAACTATGGCTACACCTTC